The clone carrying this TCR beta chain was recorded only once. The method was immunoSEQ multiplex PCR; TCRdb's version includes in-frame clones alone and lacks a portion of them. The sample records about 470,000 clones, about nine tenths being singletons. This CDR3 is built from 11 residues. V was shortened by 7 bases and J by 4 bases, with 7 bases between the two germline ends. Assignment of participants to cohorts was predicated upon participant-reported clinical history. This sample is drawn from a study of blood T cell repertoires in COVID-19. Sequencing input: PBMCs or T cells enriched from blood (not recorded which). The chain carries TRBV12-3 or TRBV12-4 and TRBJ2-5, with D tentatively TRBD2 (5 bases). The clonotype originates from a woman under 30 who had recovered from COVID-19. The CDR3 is CASTGGETQYF. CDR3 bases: TGTGCCAGCACTGGAGGAGAGACCCAGTACTTC.